This section outlines one TCR beta chain sequence together with its context. Using its own MiXCR run on the RT-PCR reads, TCRdb lists one record per CDR3 protein. The sample yields 410,000 or so distinct CDR3 sequences, approximately 16% seen once. The data originate from a study of patients and donors after allogeneic stem cell transplantation. The TCR originated in a human donor who was either an allogeneic HSCT recipient or a stem cell or donor lymphocyte infusion donor (not recorded which). It is not recorded whose cells these are; they may come from a transplant donor. Sequencing used blood, either unsorted or a sorted T cell fraction (not recorded which).

Written as DNA, the CDR3 is TGTGCCAGCAGTTATCGGGGCACGAACACCGGGGAGCTGTTTTTT. Its protein product is CASSYRGTNTGELFF. This chain connects TRBV6-5 to TRBJ2-2; either TRBD1 or TRBD2 may fit D (5 bases each). CDR1 is MNHEY, CDR2 SVGAGI, per germline. V lost 3 bases, J lost 0 bases, and 8 bases lay in between. The length of the CDR3 is 15 residues.